Following are 12 T cell receptor beta chains from one sample sequenced in a study of blood T cell repertoires in COVID-19. The repertoire was sequenced with immunoSEQ multiplex PCR; TCRdb's copy has only in-frame clones and lacks some. The repertoire holds hundreds of thousands of clones, with just over 85% as singletons. The sequenced sample consisted of peripheral blood. The source is a woman under 40 with active or convalescent COVID-19.

This chain joins TRBV4-1 and TRBJ2-7, with TRBD2 matching over 8 bases. With V trimmed by 3 bases and J by 3 bases, 7 bases remained unmatched. This CDR3 spans 15 amino acids. Looked up from germline, CDR1 is MGHRA and CDR2 is YSYEKL. The CDR3, as DNA: TGCGCCAGCAGCCAGGGACTAGGCCTTGGCTACGAGCAGTACTTC. This gives the protein CASSQGLGLGYEQYF.

This clone was observed a few times. V is TRBV5-6 and J is TRBJ2-1; 7 nucleotides match TRBD1. V dropped 3 bases and J dropped 4; count of bases not matched to a gene: 10. The CDR3 covers 16 residues. Germline V gene data show CDR1 as SGHDT and CDR2 as YYEEEE. CDR3 bases: TGTGCCAGCAGCTCGTTCACCGGGACAGATTACAATGAGCAGTTCTTC. Its translation is CASSSFTGTDYNEQFF.

V and J are TRBV14 and TRBJ1-1, with TRBD1 matching 8 bases. The CDR3 has 13 residues. V shed 5 bases and J 10 bases; nucleotides not matched to a gene: 9. The V gene's germline CDR1 is SGHDN and CDR2 FVKESK. CDR3 sequence reads: CASSNQPRGRAFF. The CDR3 DNA follows: TGTGCCAGCAGCAACCAACCCAGGGGGCGAGCTTTCTTT. Full variable domain (missing parts from reference TRBV14 and TRBJ1-1): EAGVTQFPSHSVIEKGQTVTLRCDPISGHDNLYWYRRVMGKEIKFLLHFVKESKQDESGMPNNRFLAERTGGTYSTLKVQPAELEDSGVYFCASSNQPRGRAFFGQGTRLTVV.

The V and J genes are TRBV6-5 and TRBJ1-3; perhaps TRBD1 as D (5 bases). This CDR3 spans 16 amino acids. The germline V and J ends were trimmed by 0 bases and 2 bases, with 11 bases remaining between them. Germline lookup yields CDR1 MNHEY and CDR2 SVGAGI. CDR3 protein: CASSYSNPGTGNTIYF. The CDR3 DNA follows: TGTGCCAGCAGTTACTCGAACCCAGGGACTGGAAACACCATATATTTT.

This chain connects TRBV7-9 to TRBJ1-4; 8 bases align to TRBD1. CDR3 length: 15 residues. Germline lookup yields CDR1 SEHNR and CDR2 FQNEAQ (reference sequence). The J segment lost 4 bases and the V segment lost 5 bases, leaving 6 bases of the junction unmatched. The DNA of the CDR3 is TGTGCCAGCAGCCCTGGACAGGGTATTAATGAAAAACTGTTTTTT. Protein: CASSPGQGINEKLFF.

This clone was detected once. The chain joins TRBV20-1 to TRBJ1-1; tentative D call: TRBD1 (5 bases). CDR1 and CDR2 (germline): DFQATT, SNEGSKA (reference sequence). With 7 bases removed from V and 10 bases from J, the gap between germline ends came to 16 bases. The CDR3 covers 11 residues. This chain's CDR3 is CSGNQGVGAFF. The CDR3 DNA follows: TGCAGTGGGAACCAGGGCGTCGGAGCTTTCTTT.

CDR3 protein: CASSPAPGQNNEQFF. The DNA for the CDR3 is TGTGCCAGTAGTCCAGCCCCGGGACAAAACAATGAGCAGTTCTTC. The genes are TRBV19 and TRBJ2-1; a weak D match, TRBD1 (6 bases). CDR3 length equals 15 residues. V lost 5 bases to trimming and J lost 5 bases, with 16 bases between them. CDR1 is LNHDA and CDR2 is SQIVND in the germline V gene (reference sequence).

This chain connects TRBV12-3 or TRBV12-4 to TRBJ1-2; 8 bases fit TRBD1. The junction had 9 bases not matched to a gene; V was cut back by 7 bases and J by 8 bases. This CDR3 comprises 13 residues. The CDR3 sequence: CASITQGAGGYTF. Written as DNA, the CDR3 is TGTGCCAGCATCACGCAGGGGGCGGGAGGCTACACCTTC.

CDR3: CASSLAGGYNNEQFF. In DNA form, the CDR3 reads TGTGCCAGCAGTCTAGCGGGAGGGTATAACAATGAGCAGTTCTTC. The genes are TRBV2 and TRBJ2-1; 12 nucleotides line up with TRBD2. The germline V gene has CDR1 SNHLY and CDR2 FYNNEI. This CDR3 is built from 15 residues. The V gene end was trimmed by 5 bases and the J gene end by 5 bases; junction bases not matched to a gene: 4.

The table lists this clone with a few counts. J is TRBJ1-5 and V is TRBV18; unclear D gene. Trimming left V 4 bases short and J 4 bases short, with 11 bases between. Germline CDR1 is KGHSH and CDR2 is LQKENI. This CDR3 contains 14 residues. DNA of the CDR3: TGTGCCAGCTCACTCCCCGGGGAGAATCAGCCCCAGCATTTT. It codes for CASSLPGENQPQHF.

The chain has TRBV3-1 (or the pseudogene TRBV3-2) and TRBJ1-1, with 8 positions matching TRBD1. The CDR3 covers 15 residues. V trimming: 2 bases; J trimming: 0 bases; junction bases outside the gene matches: 2. Germline CDR1 is LGHDT and CDR2 is YNNKEL (reference sequence). This CDR3 reads CASSQTTGVNTEAFF. CDR3 DNA sequence: TGTGCCAGCAGCCAAACGACAGGGGTGAACACTGAAGCTTTCTTT.

This clone was counted a few times. The V gene is TRBV27, the J gene TRBJ2-1, with TRBD2 matching over 13 bases. The V segment lost 5 bases and the J segment 11 bases; nucleotides outside the gene matches: 12. The germline V gene has CDR1 MNHEY and CDR2 SMNVEV (reference sequence). The CDR3 is 16 amino acids. CDR3 DNA: TGTGCCAGCAGTCACGGACTAGCGGGGGCCAATCCGAAGCAGTTCTTC. It encodes CASSHGLAGANPKQFF.